This TCR beta chain is from a study of T cell repertoires in cytomegalovirus infection (dated by TCRdb to the late 2010s). Background on the whole study: The peptide stimulations were aimed at well-studied HLA-B-restricted epitopes as well as recently identified HLA-C-restricted CMV epitopes, whose presentation resists viral immunomodulation. Donor HLA type was relevant to the analysis, as public TCR beta signatures indicated carriage of CMV infection together with the matching HLA type. Results the study describes overall, beyond this receptor: Cumulative frequency of public TCR beta family members discriminated carriers of CMV infection plus the relevant HLA type in this cohort and an independent roughly 320-donor cohort. The ex vivo response was dominated by HLA-C-restricted CMV-specific TCR beta clonotypes, which also provided the single most frequent clonotype in two of eight donors.

For sequencing, an Illumina HiSeq 1500 was employed. Through fastp at Q25 and MiXCR, TCRdb rebuilt clones from the public reads, retaining in-frame beta chains. Merged by CDR3 protein, the rows form single entries marked with the most common genes and DNA. Counted in this sample were 45,000 to 60,000 distinct CDR3 sequences; 20% to 25% of them appeared once. The biggest ten clones account for 55% to 65% of the sample. This clonotype appeared a few times. Its specific antigen is unknown. No much larger clone exists at a distance of one base, and base qualities are not known. Compared with germline, V lacks 7 bases and J lacks 3 bases; bases without a gene match: 9. The CDR3 starts with the cysteine, ends with the phenylalanine, and has 14 residues. Solely the CDR3 DNA is kept, with 42 bases framed from the first base. The germline V gene gives CDR1 as SGHTA and CDR2 as FQGNSA. The label giving this sample's treatment or condition can be read as: in vitro stimulation with specific CMV peptide epitopes to enrich CMV-specific T cells.

This sequence originates from a human donor in good health (CMV status not recorded). Some clones in this sample may be carry-over from other donors' samples. The V and J segments used are TRBV7-2 and TRBJ2-7; 7 nucleotides in the junction match TRBD2. The sample consisted of CD8+ T cells from cultured PBMCs, taken from culture after CMV antigen stimulation. The CDR3: CASTRAGNHYEQYF. The nucleotide sequence is given as TGTGCCAGCACCCGAGCGGGAAATCACTACGAGCAGTACTTC.